Shown below are 12 T cell receptor beta chains from a single sample sequenced in a study of Ad26.COV2.S vaccination and SARS-CoV-2 variants. The data were produced by immunoSEQ multiplex PCR, yet TCRdb's version contains in-frame clones alone and is incomplete. Among about 250,000 clones listed, 87% were seen once. The treatment here: roughly 18 received Ad26.COV2.S at low or high dose, single or two shots; several received placebo; per-sample allocation not given. Collection of samples fell on day 63 after the first vaccine or placebo injection. The specimen was peripheral blood, collected in a trial of Ad26.COV2.S vaccine versus placebo. The receptors originated from a person between 18 and 65 years old who received the Ad26.COV2.S COVID-19 vaccine or a placebo.

This clone was detected only a few times. The chain has TRBV7-9 and TRBJ1-5, with D hard to call. CDR3 length equals 14 residues. CDR1 and CDR2 from the germline V gene are SEHNR and FQNEAQ (reference sequence). Trimming took off 4 bases at V and 2 bases at J, with 9 bases between the two ends. CDR3 nucleotide sequence: TGTGCCAGCAGCTCCCCAGAGGGCAATCAGCCCCAGCATTTT. This sequence encodes CASSSPEGNQPQHF. Based on the CDR3 plus reference TRBV7-9 and TRBJ1-5, the full variable domain is DTGVSQNPRHKITKRGQNVTFRCDPISEHNRLYWYRQTLGQGPEFLTYFQNEAQLEKSRLLSDRFSAERPKGSFSTLEIQRTEQGDSAMYLCASSSPEGNQPQHFGDGTRLSIL.

On this clone itself: This same CDR3 is encoded by further DNA sequences in the sample. This chain connects TRBV6-5 to TRBJ1-1; TRBD1 aligns across 9 bases. The CDR3 extends over 15 amino acids. Germline assignment: CDR1 MNHEY and CDR2 SVGAGI. V shed 0 bases and J 3 bases; nucleotides not matched to a gene: 2. Here the CDR3 DNA reads TGTGCCAGCAGTTACTCTGGGACAGGGTACACTGAAGCTTTCTTT. As protein: CASSYSGTGYTEAFF.

The genes are TRBV5-6 and TRBJ1-2; D possibly corresponds to TRBD1 (5 bases). This CDR3 has 14 amino acids. Deletions cut 1 base from V and 5 bases from J, with 12 bases between. The V gene's germline CDR1 is SGHDT and CDR2 YYEEEE. The CDR3 is CASSLPPGEYGYTF. Written as DNA, the CDR3 is TGTGCCAGCAGCTTGCCGCCGGGGGAATATGGCTACACCTTC. Supplemented by reference TRBV5-6 and TRBJ1-2, the full variable domain reads DAGVTQSPTHLIKTRGQQVTLRCSPKSGHDTVSWYQQALGQGPQFIFQYYEEEERQRGNFPDRFSGHQFPNYSSELNVNALLLGDSALYLCASSLPPGEYGYTFGSGTRLTVV.

This clone was observed a single time. V and J are TRBV21-1 and TRBJ2-3; the tabulated D call, TRBD2, remains unverified against the DNA. TRBV21-1 is termed a pseudogene. The CDR3 contains 15 residues. CDR3 nucleotides: TGTGCCAGCAGCAAAGTCCCGCGGCGCACAGATACGCAGTATTTT. Translating gives CASSKVPRRTDTQYF.

The chain is built from TRBV7-2 and TRBJ1-4, with 9 positions matching TRBD1. CDR3 length: 13 amino acids. Germline V gene data show CDR1 as SGHTA and CDR2 as FQGNSA. V lost 8 bases, J lost 8 bases, and 6 bases stayed unmatched. The CDR3 nucleotides are TGTGCCAGCGCCTACAGGGGGCGAGAAAAACTGTTTTTT. It is translated as CASAYRGREKLFF.

This chain uses TRBV3-1 (or the pseudogene TRBV3-2) with TRBJ1-6; D might be TRBD1 (6 bases). Trimming took 7 bases from V and 6 from J, leaving 28 bases between them. Germline lookup yields CDR1 LGHDT and CDR2 YNNKEL (reference sequence). This CDR3 contains 19 residues. DNA for the CDR3: TGTGCCAGCAACGCCAGGGGTACCCTAGCGAATGGGTTTAATTCACCCCTCCACTTT. This gives the protein CASNARGTLANGFNSPLHF.

The DNA of the CDR3 is TGTGCCAGCAGTTACGTTCTAGCGGTCTACAATGAGCAGTTCTTC. Its translation is CASSYVLAVYNEQFF. This chain connects TRBV6-5 to TRBJ2-1; 7 nucleotides agree with TRBD2. Per germline, CDR1 MNHEY and CDR2 SVGAGI. The junction had 4 bases not matched to a gene; V was cut back by 2 bases and J by 3 bases. The CDR3 consists of 15 residues.

This chain's CDR3 is CSVEQVDTQYF. The CDR3 nucleotides are TGCAGCGTTGAACAGGTAGATACGCAGTATTTT. V gene TRBV29-1 combines with J gene TRBJ2-3; unclear D gene. Per germline, CDR1 SQVTM and CDR2 ANQGSEA. The CDR3 has 11 residues. V lost 2 bases, J lost 5 bases, and 5 bases lay in between.

J is TRBJ2-7 and V is TRBV7-8; 10 bases align to TRBD1. The V gene end was trimmed by 1 base and the J gene end by 3 bases; junction bases not matched to a gene: 9. This CDR3 has 17 amino acids. Germline lookup yields CDR1 SGHVS and CDR2 FQNEAQ. The CDR3 DNA reads TGTGCCAGCAGCTTAGTCAGAGCCGGGACAGGGGTCTACGAGCAGTACTTC. Its translation is CASSLVRAGTGVYEQYF. The full variable domain, with the rest looked up from reference TRBV7-8 and TRBJ2-7, is GAGVSQSPRYKVAKRGQDVALRCDPISGHVSLFWYQQALGQGPEFLTYFQNEAQLDKSGLPSDRFFAERPEGSVSTLKIQRTQQEDSAVYLCASSLVRAGTGVYEQYFGPGTRLTVT.

This rearrangement joins TRBV2 to TRBJ2-5; TRBD2 agrees at 10 bases. Trimming removed 1 base from V and 0 bases from J; junction bases left unmatched: 2. The V gene's germline CDR1 is SNHLY and CDR2 FYNNEI. This CDR3 contains 16 residues. CDR3: CASSEGLAGDQETQYF. The CDR3 coding sequence is TGTGCCAGCAGTGAAGGGCTAGCGGGGGACCAAGAGACCCAGTACTTC.

V gene TRBV18 combines with J gene TRBJ1-1; no definite D call. Germline lookup yields CDR1 KGHSH and CDR2 LQKENI. Trimming stripped 0 bases from V and 1 base from J, with 6 bases between. This CDR3 is built from 14 residues. CDR3 nucleotides: TGTGCCAGCTCACCACCGAACGGGAACACTGAAGCTTTCTTT. The encoded protein is CASSPPNGNTEAFF.

The J gene is TRBJ1-3, the V gene TRBV7-9; D is ambiguous. V dropped 3 bases and J dropped 0 bases, with 15 bases sitting between them. Germline V gene lookup returns CDR1 SEHNR and CDR2 FQNEAQ (reference sequence). The CDR3 is 17 residues long. As DNA, the CDR3 is TGTGCCAGCAGCTTCAATGTGGACGGCCGCTCTGGAAACACCATATATTTT. It is translated as CASSFNVDGRSGNTIYF. Drawing the rest from reference TRBV7-9 and TRBJ1-3, the complete variable domain is DTGVSQNPRHKITKRGQNVTFRCDPISEHNRLYWYRQTLGQGPEFLTYFQNEAQLEKSRLLSDRFSAERPKGSFSTLEIQRTEQGDSAMYLCASSFNVDGRSGNTIYFGEGSWLTVV.